Included here is one TCR beta chain sequence, with context. The sample belongs to a study of PD-1 blockade in mismatch repair-deficient tumors. Overall study: Enrolled about 2012-2016, patients had progressing, pretreated mismatch repair-deficient cancers of 11 to 13 types.

Some clones are missing from TCRdb's copy, which holds only in-frame ones; the method was immunoSEQ multiplex PCR. Here the sample spans some 120,000 clones, about 86% being singletons. This CDR3 contains 17 residues. Trimming removed 2 bases from V and 8 bases from J, with 24 bases in between. CDR1 and CDR2 from the germline V gene are LGHNT and FRNRAP. The chain employs TRBV12-5 and TRBJ1-1, with D possibly being TRBD1 (5 bases). This specimen was peripheral blood, taken 44 weeks after starting pembrolizumab. This clonotype originated in an adult with mismatch repair-deficient cancer. The CDR3 DNA reads TGTGCTAGTGGTTTGAGGTTAGGGAGAGGGGTAGGGTTCGAAGCTTTCTTT. As protein: CASGLRLGRGVGFEAFF.